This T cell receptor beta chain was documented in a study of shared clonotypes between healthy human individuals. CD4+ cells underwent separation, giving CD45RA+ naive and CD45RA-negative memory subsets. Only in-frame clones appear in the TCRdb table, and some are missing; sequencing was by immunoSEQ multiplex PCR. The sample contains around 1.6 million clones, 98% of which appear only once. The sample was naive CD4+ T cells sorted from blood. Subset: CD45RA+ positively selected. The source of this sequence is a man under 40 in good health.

The CDR3 protein is CASSGQPENYGYTF. CDR3 sequence (DNA): TGCGCCAGCAGTGGACAGCCGGAAAACTATGGCTACACCTTC. The V gene is TRBV5-1, the J gene TRBJ1-2; D may be TRBD1 (6 bases). CDR1 SGHRS and CDR2 YFSETQ come from the germline V gene. Trimming removed 5 bases at V and 2 bases at J, with 13 bases between. CDR3 size: 14 residues.